This T cell receptor beta chain was recorded in a study of cytomegalovirus exposure and HLA in healthy donors. Notes on the study in general: Indistinguishable V segments, including TRBV6-2 and TRBV6-3, were excluded.

V was clipped by 1 base and J by 6 bases; unmatched bases: 5. CDR3 length equals 15 residues. Germline-derived CDR1 and CDR2 are SGHTA and FQGNSA. Details on this clone: Its antigen remains unknown.

PCR involved 60 Vbeta and 13 Jbeta primers. Generated by immunoSEQ multiplex PCR, the TCRdb table keeps only in-frame clones and is missing some. This listing includes 150,000 to 200,000 clones. This sequence joins TRBV7-2 and TRBJ1-2; 10 nucleotides line up with TRBD1. The TCR sequence derives from a man aged 25 to 45 in good health and CMV-seronegative. Sequencing was carried out using PBMCs. The CDR3 is CASSLEGQGGDGYTF. CDR3 DNA: TGTGCCAGCAGCTTAGAAGGACAGGGGGGTGATGGCTACACCTTC.